The clone carrying this T cell receptor beta chain was seen once. The entry originates in a study of T cell responses to AZD1222 COVID-19 vaccine. Sequencing used immunoSEQ multiplex PCR; TCRdb keeps in-frame clones, though not all of them. The sample has more than 95,000 clones; about 91% are singletons. The CDR3 totals 16 residues. In germline, CDR1 is LGHDT, CDR2 YNNKEL (reference sequence). Trimming stripped 4 bases from V and 2 bases from J, with 17 bases between. This chain joins TRBV3-1 (or the pseudogene TRBV3-2) and TRBJ1-2; a possible D gene is TRBD1 (6 bases). This receptor was taken from an adult in good health. This specimen was peripheral blood, taken on day 0 of AZD1222 vaccination. The DNA for the CDR3 is TGTGCCAGCAGCCGACTCTACTCACAGGGAAACTATGGCTACACCTTC. Translated, it gives CASSRLYSQGNYGYTF.